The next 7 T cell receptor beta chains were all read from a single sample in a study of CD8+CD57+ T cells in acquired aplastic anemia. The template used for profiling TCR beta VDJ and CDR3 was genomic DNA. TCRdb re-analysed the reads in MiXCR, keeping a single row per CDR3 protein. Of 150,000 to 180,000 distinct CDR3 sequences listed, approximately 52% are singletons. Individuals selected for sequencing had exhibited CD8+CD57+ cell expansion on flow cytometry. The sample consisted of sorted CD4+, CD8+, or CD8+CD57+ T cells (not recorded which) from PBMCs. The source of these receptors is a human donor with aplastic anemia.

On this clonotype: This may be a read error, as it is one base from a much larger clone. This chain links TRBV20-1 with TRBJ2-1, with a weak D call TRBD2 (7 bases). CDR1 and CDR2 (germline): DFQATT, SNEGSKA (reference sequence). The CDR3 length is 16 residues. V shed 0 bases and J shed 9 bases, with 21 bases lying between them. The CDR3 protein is CSARDVLEGGLVEQFF. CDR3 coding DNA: TGCAGTGCTAGAGATGTCTTGGAGGGGGGGCTCGTTGAGCAGTTCTTC.

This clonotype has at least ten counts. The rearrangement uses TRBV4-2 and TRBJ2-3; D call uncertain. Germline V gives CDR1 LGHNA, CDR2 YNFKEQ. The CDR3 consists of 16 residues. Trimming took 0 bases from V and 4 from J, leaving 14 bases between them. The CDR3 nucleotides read TGTGCCAGCAGCCAAGATGGGGAACAAGCTCCAGATACGCAGTATTTT. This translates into CASSQDGEQAPDTQYF.

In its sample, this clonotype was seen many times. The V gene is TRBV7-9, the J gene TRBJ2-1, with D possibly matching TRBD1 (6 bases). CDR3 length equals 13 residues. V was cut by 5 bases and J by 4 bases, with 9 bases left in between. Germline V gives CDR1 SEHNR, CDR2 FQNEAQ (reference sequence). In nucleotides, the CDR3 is TGTGCCAGCAGCCAGGACAGTTACAATGAGCAGTTCTTC. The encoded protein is CASSQDSYNEQFF. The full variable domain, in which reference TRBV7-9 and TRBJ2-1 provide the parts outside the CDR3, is DTGVSQNPRHKITKRGQNVTFRCDPISEHNRLYWYRQTLGQGPEFLTYFQNEAQLEKSRLLSDRFSAERPKGSFSTLEIQRTEQGDSAMYLCASSQDSYNEQFFGPGTRLTVL.

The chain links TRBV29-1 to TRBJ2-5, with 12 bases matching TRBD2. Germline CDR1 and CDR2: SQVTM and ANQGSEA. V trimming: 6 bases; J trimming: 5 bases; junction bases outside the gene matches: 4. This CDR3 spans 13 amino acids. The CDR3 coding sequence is TGCAGCGTAAGGACTAGCGGGGCTGAGACCCAGTACTTC. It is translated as CSVRTSGAETQYF.

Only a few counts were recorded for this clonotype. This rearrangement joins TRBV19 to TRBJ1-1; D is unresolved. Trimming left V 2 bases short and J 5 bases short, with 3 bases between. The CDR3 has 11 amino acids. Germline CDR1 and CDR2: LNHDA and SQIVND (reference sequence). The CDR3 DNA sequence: TGTGCCAGTAGTATATTTACTGAAGCTTTCTTT. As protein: CASSIFTEAFF.

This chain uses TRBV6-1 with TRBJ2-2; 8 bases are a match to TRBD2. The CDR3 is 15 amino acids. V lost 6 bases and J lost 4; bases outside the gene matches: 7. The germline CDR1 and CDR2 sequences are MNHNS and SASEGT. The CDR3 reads CASSPEAGGTGELFF. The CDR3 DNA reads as TGTGCCAGCAGCCCGGAGGCGGGGGGCACCGGGGAGCTGTTTTTT.

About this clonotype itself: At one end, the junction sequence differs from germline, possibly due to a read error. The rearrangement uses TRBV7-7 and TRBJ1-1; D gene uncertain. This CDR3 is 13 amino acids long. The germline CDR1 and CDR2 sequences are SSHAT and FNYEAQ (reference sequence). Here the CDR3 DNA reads TGTGCTAGCAGCTTAGAGGCGGGCACTGAAGCTTTCTTT. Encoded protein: CASSLEAGTEAFF. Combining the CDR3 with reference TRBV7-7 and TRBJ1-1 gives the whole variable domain GAGVSQSPRYKVTKRGQDVTLRCDPISSHATLYWYQQALGQGPEFLTYFNYEAQPDKSGLPSDRFSAERPEGSISTLTIQRTEQRDSAMYRCASSLEAGTEAFFGQGTRLTVV.